This entry lists 30 T cell receptor beta chains sequenced from one sample in a study of beta chain features in type 1 diabetes. These receptors have no known antigen. Isolated RNA was reverse transcribed in full, so expressed TCRB transcripts were sequenced. Profiled with immunoSEQ multiplex PCR; TCRdb holds only in-frame clones, not every one. The profile shows 250,000 or so clones, more than 11% of them singletons. Regarding the study as a whole: Shorter TCRB CDR3s, moderately but significantly so, were found in Type 1 diabetes patients in all four CD4+ subsets.

The sequenced material came from naive CD4+ T cells from blood. Receptors originate from a man aged 30-40 years with type 1 diabetes.

Concerning this clone: Other nucleotide sequences in the sample specify the same CDR3. The chain couples TRBV9 to TRBJ2-1; tentative D call: TRBD2 (6 bases). V lost 0 bases, J lost 0 bases, and 10 bases lay in between. Germline CDR1 SGDLS, CDR2 YYNGEE. The CDR3 is made up of 16 amino acids. The CDR3 bases are TGTGCCAGCAGCGTAGGGGGTAGCGGCTCCTACAATGAGCAGTTCTTC. Protein product: CASSVGGSGSYNEQFF.

The chain recombines TRBV6-5 with TRBJ1-1; 7 bases agree with TRBD1. Losses at the gene ends were 0 bases for V and 5 bases for J; bases not matched to a gene: 6. The germline gives CDR1 MNHEY, CDR2 SVGAGI. The CDR3 is 15 residues long. CDR3 in amino acids: CASSYSRQGMTEAFF. Here the CDR3 DNA reads TGTGCCAGCAGTTACTCACGACAGGGTATGACTGAAGCTTTCTTT.

J is TRBJ1-5 and V is TRBV19, with D possibly being TRBD1 (6 bases). The CDR3 spans 13 residues. CDR1 is LNHDA and CDR2 is SQIVND in the germline V gene (reference sequence). V lost 9 bases to trimming and J lost 7 bases, with 16 bases between them. The CDR3 spells CASLGAGWQPQHF. In DNA, the CDR3 is TGTGCCAGCTTGGGGGCAGGCTGGCAGCCCCAGCATTTT. The complete variable domain, with remaining parts taken from reference TRBV19 and TRBJ1-5, reads DGGITQSPKYLFRKEGQNVTLSCEQNLNHDAMYWYRQDPGQGLRLIYYSQIVNDFQKGDIAEGYSVSREKKESFPLTVTSAQKNPTAFYLCASLGAGWQPQHFGDGTRLSIL.

This clone was observed a handful of times. This chain joins TRBV5-4 and TRBJ2-7; 10 bases fit TRBD2. From germline, CDR1 is SGHNT and CDR2 YYREEE (reference sequence). V trimming: 4 bases; J trimming: 5 bases; junction bases outside the gene matches: 12. The length of the CDR3 is 16 residues. CDR3 coding DNA: TGTGCCAGCAGCCCTGATAGCGGGAGGAGTGGCAACGAGCAGTACTTC. Protein: CASSPDSGRSGNEQYF.

The chain joins TRBV6-1 to TRBJ2-7; TRBD1 is a possible D gene (6 bases). Looked up from germline, CDR1 is MNHNS and CDR2 is SASEGT. The CDR3 contains 13 residues. The V end lost 4 bases, the J end lost 2 bases, and 9 bases lay between the germline ends. In DNA form, the CDR3 reads TGTGCCAGCAGTGGCCGGGACACCTACGAGCAGTACTTC. Translating gives CASSGRDTYEQYF.

This chain connects TRBV27 to TRBJ2-6; no reliable D call. The germline V and J ends were trimmed by 3 bases and 2 bases, with 11 bases remaining between them. Germline V gives CDR1 MNHEY, CDR2 SMNVEV (reference sequence). This CDR3 region has 16 residues. CDR3 in DNA: TGTGCCAGCAGTTTTTTGGAGTTTCCTGGGGCCAACGTCCTGACTTTC. It translates to CASSFLEFPGANVLTF. The variable domain in full, with the rest retrieved from reference TRBV27 and TRBJ2-6, is EAQVTQNPRYLITVTGKKLTVTCSQNMNHEYMSWYRQDPGLGLRQIYYSMNVEVTDKGDVPEGYKVSRKEKRNFPLILESPSPNQTSLYFCASSFLEFPGANVLTFGAGSRLTVL.

A few counts support this clone. The chain recombines TRBV2 with TRBJ2-3; 8 nucleotides match TRBD2. The junction had 5 bases not matched to a gene; V was cut back by 4 bases and J by 2 bases. CDR1 is SNHLY and CDR2 is FYNNEI in the germline V gene. This CDR3 region has 15 residues. CDR3 sequence (DNA): TGTGCCAGCAGTGTCGTAGCGGGGACCACAGATACGCAGTATTTT. Protein: CASSVVAGTTDTQYF. Complete variable domain (other parts from reference TRBV2 and TRBJ2-3): EPEVTQTPSHQVTQMGQEVILRCVPISNHLYFYWYRQILGQKVEFLVSFYNNEISEKSEIFDDQFSVERPDGSNFTLKIRSTKLEDSAMYFCASSVVAGTTDTQYFGPGTRLTVL.

V and J are TRBV30 and TRBJ2-5, with a weak D call TRBD1 (5 bases). The V end was cut by 6 bases, the J end by 2 bases, with 13 bases between. CDR3 length: 13 amino acids. Germline CDR1 is GTSNPN and CDR2 is SVGIG (reference sequence). CDR3 sequence (DNA): TGTGCCTGTTCCCAGGGCCTGCAAGAGACCCAGTACTTC. Amino acids: CACSQGLQETQYF.

The chain has TRBV6-5 and TRBJ2-5; TRBD2 matches 11 bases. The CDR3 is 15 amino acids. Trimming at V came to 4 bases and at J to 2 bases, leaving 3 bases not matched to a gene. CDR1 MNHEY and CDR2 SVGAGI come from the germline V gene. CDR3 in DNA: TGTGCCAGCAGTTTTAGACTAGCGGGGCAAGAGACCCAGTACTTC. Its protein product is CASSFRLAGQETQYF.

V and J are TRBV7-2 and TRBJ1-2; D remains ambiguous. Deletions cut 7 bases from V and 0 bases from J, with 15 bases between. The CDR3 consists of 15 residues. The germline gives CDR1 SGHTA, CDR2 FQGNSA. Written as DNA, the CDR3 is TGTGCCAGCATCATAACAGAGAGCTCTAACTATGGCTACACCTTC. It translates to CASIITESSNYGYTF.

This chain uses TRBV11-2 with TRBJ2-2; D may be TRBD2 (6 bases). The CDR3 runs 17 residues. Trimming removed 2 bases at V and 0 bases at J, with 13 bases between. Germline CDR1 and CDR2: SGHAT and FQNNGV. Written as DNA, the CDR3 is TGTGCCAGCAGCTTAAATCTCGAGCGGGCGAACACCGGGGAGCTGTTTTTT. Amino acids: CASSLNLERANTGELFF. Variable domain in full (rest from reference TRBV11-2 and TRBJ2-2): EAGVAQSPRYKIIEKRQSVAFWCNPISGHATLYWYQQILGQGPKLLIQFQNNGVVDDSQLPKDRFSAERLKGVDSTLKIQPAKLEDSAVYLCASSLNLERANTGELFFGEGSRLTVL.

In its sample, this clone was seen a few times. V is TRBV4-1 and J is TRBJ2-5; 8 bases agree with TRBD1. V shed 6 bases and J 1 base; nucleotides not matched to a gene: 7. This CDR3 has 15 residues. The V gene's germline CDR1 is MGHRA and CDR2 YSYEKL. CDR3 protein: CASRRTGLPQETQYF. DNA for the CDR3: TGCGCCAGCAGAAGGACAGGGCTCCCCCAAGAGACCCAGTACTTC.

This clone occurred a few times. The chain carries TRBV7-2 and TRBJ2-1, with 7 bases fitting TRBD2. The V and J ends lost 4 bases and 5 bases, in that order; junction bases with no gene match: 8. The germline gives CDR1 SGHTA, CDR2 FQGNSA. This CDR3 spans 15 amino acids. DNA for the CDR3: TGTGCCAGCAGCTCCGCCCGGGACTACCACAATGAGCAGTTCTTC. Translation gives CASSSARDYHNEQFF.

This clone has only a few counts. The chain recombines TRBV5-1 with TRBJ2-5; D gene unclear. The CDR3 spans 17 residues. The V and J ends lost 4 bases and 4 bases respectively, with 23 bases between them. The germline V gene has CDR1 SGHRS and CDR2 YFSETQ. As DNA, the CDR3 is TGCGCCAGCAGCCGGAACACTTGGGCAGCCTCCCCAGAGACCCAGTACTTC. This codes for CASSRNTWAASPETQYF. Looking up the rest from reference TRBV5-1 and TRBJ2-5 gives the full variable domain: KAGVTQTPRYLIKTRGQQVTLSCSPISGHRSVSWYQQTPGQGLQFLFEYFSETQRNKGNFPGRFSGRQFSNSRSEMNVSTLELGDSALYLCASSRNTWAASPETQYFGPGTRLLVL.

The chain couples TRBV6-6 to TRBJ1-5, with 7 bases lining up with TRBD1. Losses at the gene ends were 6 bases for V and 9 bases for J; bases not matched to a gene: 17. Germline V gene lookup returns CDR1 MNHNY and CDR2 SVGAGI (reference sequence). The CDR3 is made up of 16 amino acids. The DNA of the CDR3 is TGTGCCAGCAGCCCACACCGACAGGGTGCGAAGTCGCCCCAGCATTTT. Residues: CASSPHRQGAKSPQHF.

The V and J genes are TRBV5-1 and TRBJ2-1, with 11 bases matching TRBD2. Germline V gene data show CDR1 as SGHRS and CDR2 as YFSETQ. CDR3 size: 15 residues. Trimming removed 5 bases from V and 2 bases from J; junction bases left unmatched: 3. The CDR3 DNA reads as TGCGCCAGCAGGACTAGCGGGACCCCCTACAATGAGCAGTTCTTC. It translates to CASRTSGTPYNEQFF.

This clone has more than one count but fewer than ten. The rearrangement joins TRBV21-1 to TRBJ1-6; the table's D call TRBD1 went unverified against the DNA. TRBV21-1 is marked as a pseudogene. This CDR3 is 15 amino acids long. CDR3 sequence reads: CASSKEGIRGSPLHF. The DNA of the CDR3 is TGTGCCAGCAGCAAAGAAGGGATTAGGGGTTCACCCCTCCACTTT.

This clone came up a few times. The DNA for the CDR3 is TGTGCCAGCAGTGCCGTCGCGACTGGCGGCCATTCACCCCTCCACTTT. It translates to CASSAVATGGHSPLHF. The J gene is TRBJ1-6, the V gene TRBV6-6; D call uncertain. The germline V gene has CDR1 MNHNY and CDR2 SVGAGI (reference sequence). The CDR3 runs to 16 residues. V lost 5 bases and J lost 8, with 19 bases in between.

The chain joins TRBV4-2 to TRBJ1-1; D not certain. Germline CDR1 is LGHNA and CDR2 is YNFKEQ. The CDR3 spans 14 residues. The germline V and J ends were trimmed by 1 base and 0 bases, with 6 bases remaining between them. CDR3 DNA sequence: TGTGCCAGCAGCCAAGGGGAGCTGAACACTGAAGCTTTCTTT. As protein: CASSQGELNTEAFF.

This chain joins TRBV7-9 and TRBJ2-7; D is perhaps TRBD1 (6 bases). The CDR3 length is 15 residues. V was pared by 5 bases and J by 4 bases, with 18 bases between. Germline V CDR1 and CDR2: SEHNR, FQNEAQ (reference sequence). CDR3 region: CASSPPGTLSYEQYF. Here the CDR3 DNA reads TGTGCCAGCAGCCCTCCCGGGACACTTTCATACGAGCAGTACTTC.

The chain uses TRBV5-4 and TRBJ2-3, with 9 bases identical to TRBD2. The CDR3 is 14 amino acids. CDR1 SGHNT and CDR2 YYREEE come from the germline V gene (reference sequence). V lost 4 bases to trimming and J lost 3 bases; unmatched junction nucleotides: 3. The CDR3 loop reads CASSPSGMTDTQYF. CDR3 sequence (DNA): TGTGCCAGCAGCCCTAGCGGGATGACAGATACGCAGTATTTT.

The rearrangement links TRBV11-2 to TRBJ2-7; a weak D match, TRBD1 (5 bases). In germline, CDR1 is SGHAT, CDR2 FQNNGV. V lost 1 base and J 2 bases, leaving 9 bases between the germline ends. The CDR3 is made up of 14 amino acids. Written as DNA, the CDR3 is TGTGCCAGCAGCTTAGTAGGGGCACCCTACGAGCAGTACTTC. It specifies CASSLVGAPYEQYF. Based on the CDR3 plus reference TRBV11-2 and TRBJ2-7, the full variable domain is EAGVAQSPRYKIIEKRQSVAFWCNPISGHATLYWYQQILGQGPKLLIQFQNNGVVDDSQLPKDRFSAERLKGVDSTLKIQPAKLEDSAVYLCASSLVGAPYEQYFGPGTRLTVT.

This clone showed up just a few times. The rearrangement links TRBV4-2 to TRBJ2-2; tentatively, D is TRBD2 (6 bases). The CDR3 is 17 residues long. Deletions cut 0 bases from V and 2 bases from J, with 13 bases between. Germline V CDR1 and CDR2: LGHNA, YNFKEQ. The CDR3 DNA reads TGTGCCAGCAGCCAAGACAAGGGAACTAGCAACACCGGGGAGCTGTTTTTT. This encodes CASSQDKGTSNTGELFF.

This clone has more than one count but fewer than ten. The J gene is TRBJ2-1, the V gene TRBV10-3; TRBD2 matches 13 bases. This CDR3 contains 15 residues. CDR1 and CDR2 (germline): ENHRY, SYGVKD. The J segment lost 8 bases and the V segment lost 10 bases, leaving 11 bases of the junction unmatched. CDR3 in DNA: TGTGCCACAAACTCACTAGCGGGAGGGTCGTATGAGCAGTTCTTC. Its translation: CATNSLAGGSYEQFF.

The rearrangement links TRBV5-1 to TRBJ2-7; 10 bases are shared with TRBD1. The germline gives CDR1 SGHRS, CDR2 YFSETQ. V lost 0 bases and J lost 5; bases outside the gene matches: 5. The CDR3 spans 15 residues. CDR3 sequence reads: CASSLAGTGVNEQYF. The DNA of the CDR3 is TGCGCCAGCAGCTTGGCCGGGACAGGGGTAAACGAGCAGTACTTC. Looking up the rest from reference TRBV5-1 and TRBJ2-7 gives the full variable domain: KAGVTQTPRYLIKTRGQQVTLSCSPISGHRSVSWYQQTPGQGLQFLFEYFSETQRNKGNFPGRFSGRQFSNSRSEMNVSTLELGDSALYLCASSLAGTGVNEQYFGPGTRLTVT.

The chain links TRBV18 to TRBJ2-1; TRBD1 aligns across 9 bases. Germline loops: CDR1 KGHSH, CDR2 LQKENI. The CDR3 has 15 amino acids. J was trimmed by 3 bases and V by 4 bases; bases with no gene match: 4. This CDR3 is CASSRGQGRYNEQFF. The CDR3 nucleotides are TGTGCCAGCTCACGGGGACAGGGACGCTACAATGAGCAGTTCTTC.

This clone has just a few counts. The chain employs TRBV19 and TRBJ2-5; D might be TRBD2 (6 bases). The CDR3 is 13 amino acids. V lost 3 bases, J lost 5 bases, and 10 bases lay in between. Germline V CDR1 and CDR2: LNHDA, SQIVND (reference sequence). CDR3 nucleotide sequence: TGTGCCAGTAGTATGCGGGGAACTGAGACCCAGTACTTC. Translating it yields CASSMRGTETQYF.

This clone has more than one count but fewer than ten. CDR3 loop: CASRPTVQETQYF. CDR3 bases: TGTGCCAGCAGGCCGACAGTCCAAGAGACCCAGTACTTC. V is TRBV7-9 and J is TRBJ2-5; a possible D gene is TRBD1 (5 bases). Trimming pared 6 bases from V and 1 base from J, leaving 9 bases between. Germline CDR1 and CDR2: SEHNR and FQNEAQ (reference sequence). The CDR3 sequence is 13 residues long. The variable domain in full, with the rest retrieved from reference TRBV7-9 and TRBJ2-5, is DTGVSQNPRHKITKRGQNVTFRCDPISEHNRLYWYRQTLGQGPEFLTYFQNEAQLEKSRLLSDRFSAERPKGSFSTLEIQRTEQGDSAMYLCASRPTVQETQYFGPGTRLLVL.

The table lists this clone with a few counts. The genes are TRBV7-2 and TRBJ2-7; tentative D call: TRBD2 (5 bases). The CDR3 consists of 15 residues. CDR1 and CDR2 (germline): SGHTA, FQGNSA. Deletions cut 5 bases from V and 2 bases from J, with 16 bases between. The CDR3 region is CASSPARTGTYEQYF. The CDR3, as DNA: TGTGCCAGCAGCCCAGCACGGACTGGGACCTACGAGCAGTACTTC. The variable domain in full, with the rest retrieved from reference TRBV7-2 and TRBJ2-7, is GAGVSQSPSNKVTEKGKDVELRCDPISGHTALYWYRQSLGQGLEFLIYFQGNSAPDKSGLPSDRFSAERTGGSVSTLTIQRTQQEDSAVYLCASSPARTGTYEQYFGPGTRLTVT.

This clone showed up just a few times. The rearrangement links TRBV29-1 to TRBJ2-5; tentatively, D is TRBD1 (5 bases). This CDR3 spans 13 amino acids. Germline values: CDR1 SQVTM, CDR2 ANQGSEA. The CDR3 nucleotides read TGCACCGTGCCCTCACCCCAGGGAGAGACCCAGTACTTC. Amino acid sequence: CTVPSPQGETQYF.